These 13 T cell receptor beta chains came from one sample sequenced in a study of T cells in Graves' hyperthyroidism and ophthalmopathy. Amplification targeted TCR beta CDR3 regions from RNA transcripts. The TCR CDR3 first-round RT-PCR relied on the HTBI primer set. TCRdb itself ran the multiplex PCR reads through MiXCR, one entry per CDR3 protein. The sample lists 340,000 or so distinct CDR3 sequences, roughly 17% occurring once. Sequences were obtained from blood. These receptors were collected from a young man with Graves' hyperthyroidism.

This clonotype was observed at least ten times. The chain links TRBV27 to TRBJ2-5, with D perhaps TRBD1 (6 bases). Trimming removed 3 bases at V and 4 bases at J, with 12 bases between. Per germline, CDR1 MNHEY and CDR2 SMNVEV (reference sequence). This CDR3 is built from 14 residues. CDR3 coding DNA: TGTGCCAGCAGTTTGGAGATAGGGGGAGAGACCCAGTACTTC. Its translation: CASSLEIGGETQYF.

V usage is TRBV4-1 and J usage is TRBJ2-7; D not resolved. This CDR3 contains 15 residues. The V end was cut by 0 bases, the J end by 5 bases, with 14 bases between. Germline lookup yields CDR1 MGHRA and CDR2 YSYEKL. The CDR3 loop is CASSQDPGPSDEQYF. As DNA, the CDR3 is TGCGCCAGCAGCCAAGATCCTGGGCCGTCCGACGAGCAGTACTTC.

This clonotype appeared many times. V is TRBV7-2 and J is TRBJ1-1; D gene unclear. Trimming took off 3 bases at V and 5 bases at J, with 10 bases between the two ends. Germline V lookup: CDR1 SGHTA, CDR2 FQGNSA. The CDR3 totals 13 residues. The CDR3 DNA reads TGTGCCAGCAGCTTGTATCAGAGGACTGAAGCTTTCTTT. Its translation: CASSLYQRTEAFF.

Only a few counts were recorded for this clonotype. The rearrangement joins TRBV12-3 or TRBV12-4 to TRBJ2-3; tentative D call: TRBD1 (5 bases). The CDR3 runs 14 residues. Trimming pared 5 bases from V and 4 bases from J, leaving 13 bases between. The CDR3 protein is CASSRQGQSDTQYF. DNA for the CDR3: TGTGCCAGCAGTCGTCAGGGTCAATCAGATACGCAGTATTTT.

This chain links TRBV6-1 with TRBJ2-6, with D maybe TRBD2 (5 bases). The V end lost 8 bases, the J end lost 3 bases, and 8 bases lay between the germline ends. The CDR3 is 13 amino acids. CDR1 and CDR2 (germline): MNHNS, SASEGT. The CDR3 nucleotides read TGTGCCAGCGAGGGCGGTGGGGCCAACGTCCTGACTTTC. Translated: CASEGGGANVLTF.

CDR3 in amino acids: CASSRGGASWRDSYNEQFF. The CDR3 DNA reads TGTGCCAGTAGTAGGGGGGGGGCGAGCTGGCGGGACTCCTACAATGAGCAGTTCTTC. This chain links TRBV19 with TRBJ2-1, with D perhaps TRBD2 (7 bases). V lost 4 bases and J 0 bases, leaving 22 bases between the germline ends. Germline CDR1 is LNHDA and CDR2 is SQIVND (reference sequence). The CDR3 covers 19 residues.

The rearrangement links TRBV6-2 or TRBV6-3 to TRBJ1-6; tentatively, D is TRBD1 (5 bases). V was cut by 7 bases and J by 8 bases, with 18 bases left in between. The CDR3 contains 15 residues. From germline, CDR1 is MNHEY and CDR2 SVGEGT. The CDR3 DNA sequence: TGTGCCAGCAATCGACAGAGGGCCGGGTATTCACCCCTCCACTTT. This codes for CASNRQRAGYSPLHF.

This clonotype was picked up many times. This sequence joins TRBV28 and TRBJ2-1; 8 nucleotides align to TRBD1. The germline V gene has CDR1 MDHEN and CDR2 SYDVKM. This CDR3 is 15 amino acids long. Trimming removed 7 bases from V and 10 bases from J; junction bases left unmatched: 15. The CDR3 DNA is TGTGCCAGCACCTCTGAGACAGGGGTGGTGGTGGAGCAGTTCTTC. This sequence encodes CASTSETGVVVEQFF.

There are many counts of this clonotype. CDR3 sequence reads: CATSAPDGGETEAFF. The CDR3, as DNA: TGTGCCACCAGTGCCCCGGACGGCGGGGAGACTGAAGCTTTCTTT. V is TRBV24-1 and J is TRBJ1-1; D remains ambiguous. This CDR3 comprises 15 residues. V was pared by 5 bases and J by 5 bases, with 17 bases between. The V gene's germline CDR1 is KGHDR and CDR2 SFDVKD.

In this sample, this clonotype turned up many times. This chain joins TRBV5-1 and TRBJ2-1; 7 nucleotides match TRBD2. The trim removed 4 bases at V and 2 bases at J, leaving 6 bases unmatched. This CDR3 comprises 15 residues. The germline V gene encodes CDR1 SGHRS and CDR2 YFSETQ. CDR3 DNA sequence: TGCGCCAGCAGCCTGGCTAGCGGTGCCTACAATGAGCAGTTCTTC. This codes for CASSLASGAYNEQFF.

This clonotype came up many times. V and J are TRBV12-3 or TRBV12-4 and TRBJ2-5; D is possibly TRBD2 (5 bases). This CDR3 is 14 amino acids long. With 7 bases removed from V and 5 bases from J, the gap between germline ends came to 17 bases. This CDR3 reads CASTPSSNGETQYF. The CDR3 DNA is TGTGCCAGCACCCCTAGCTCGAATGGCGAGACCCAGTACTTC.

The chain combines TRBV6-1 with TRBJ2-7; the D gene is possibly TRBD2 (5 bases). Germline values: CDR1 MNHNS, CDR2 SASEGT. The CDR3 loop spans 13 amino acids. V was clipped by 7 bases and J by 4 bases, with 14 bases between them. Here the CDR3 reads CASNIAPSYEQYF. CDR3 bases: TGTGCCAGCAATATAGCGCCGTCATACGAGCAGTACTTC.

The rearrangement links TRBV19 to TRBJ2-2; D is ambiguous. The V end lost 7 bases, the J end lost 3 bases, and 9 bases lay between the germline ends. The CDR3 loop spans 13 amino acids. The germline CDR1 and CDR2 sequences are LNHDA and SQIVND (reference sequence). The CDR3: CASNLGHTGELFF. The CDR3 nucleotides are TGTGCCAGTAATTTGGGCCACACCGGGGAGCTGTTTTTT.